Following are 27 T cell receptor beta chains from one sample sequenced in a study of shared clonotypes between healthy human individuals. Measured with immunoSEQ multiplex PCR; TCRdb has only the in-frame clones, and not every one. The sample has millions of clones; more than 90% are singletons. Sequenced sample: naive CD4+ T cells sorted from blood. Subset meaning: CD45RA+ positively selected. Receptors were obtained from a man aged 18-30 years in good health.

The genes are TRBV14 and TRBJ1-4, with a possible D match to TRBD1 (5 bases). Germline CDR1 SGHDN, CDR2 FVKESK. The V gene lost 2 bases and the J gene lost 2 bases, with 9 bases spanning the gap. This CDR3 has 15 amino acids. The CDR3 region is CASSQQGSTNEKLFF. The DNA for the CDR3 is TGTGCCAGCAGCCAACAGGGTTCCACTAATGAAAAACTGTTTTTT.

The V call is TRBV4-1, the J call TRBJ1-5; D unclear. The CDR3 contains 13 residues. The V gene lost 1 base and the J gene lost 5 bases, with 6 bases spanning the gap. The germline V gene encodes CDR1 MGHRA and CDR2 YSYEKL. This CDR3 is CASSQGRYQPQHF. CDR3 DNA: TGCGCCAGCAGCCAAGGGCGGTATCAGCCCCAGCATTTT.

The chain employs TRBV4-3 and TRBJ2-7; TRBD1 matches 8 bases. Germline trimming cut 4 bases from V and 0 bases from J; bases unmatched to any gene: 11. The germline CDR1 and CDR2 sequences are LGHNA and YSLEER. This CDR3 is 17 amino acids long. In DNA form, the CDR3 reads TGCGCCAGCAGCCCACCTAAACCACAGGGGGACTCCTACGAGCAGTACTTC. It is translated as CASSPPKPQGDSYEQYF.

V and J are TRBV30 and TRBJ1-3, with D hard to call. In germline, CDR1 is GTSNPN, CDR2 SVGIG (reference sequence). CDR3 size: 15 residues. Trimming took off 3 bases at V and 1 base at J, with 13 bases between the two ends. The CDR3 reads CAWRANRKSGNTIYF. CDR3 nucleotides: TGTGCCTGGAGGGCAAACCGAAAATCTGGAAACACCATATATTTT.

In this sample, this clone turned up once. The chain is built from TRBV7-2 and TRBJ2-2, with 7 positions matching TRBD2. CDR1 and CDR2 from the germline V gene are SGHTA and FQGNSA. The CDR3 is made up of 17 amino acids. V gave up 1 base and J gave up 7 bases; unmatched junction bases: 12. CDR3 sequence: CASSLGRAGMAGGELFF. CDR3 sequence (DNA): TGTGCCAGCAGCTTAGGTCGAGCGGGGATGGCCGGCGGGGAGCTGTTTTTT.

J is TRBJ2-6 and V is TRBV19, with D unclear. Germline V CDR1 and CDR2: LNHDA, SQIVND (reference sequence). This CDR3 is built from 16 residues. The V end was cut by 5 bases, the J end by 2 bases, with 13 bases between. The CDR3 DNA sequence: TGTGCCAGTAGTGGCTCGGGCTCTACTGGGGCCAACGTCCTGACTTTC. This gives the protein CASSGSGSTGANVLTF.

The chain recombines TRBV18 with TRBJ2-5; no firm D call. V was trimmed by 3 bases and J by 1 base, leaving 12 bases between them. CDR1 is KGHSH and CDR2 is LQKENI in the germline V gene. The CDR3 has 15 residues. DNA of the CDR3: TGTGCCAGCTCACCCCTCGCGCTCACCCAAGAGACCCAGTACTTC. It codes for CASSPLALTQETQYF.

Worth noting for this clone: Other DNA sequences in the sample encode the same CDR3. The chain employs TRBV5-1 and TRBJ1-5; no firm D call. The CDR3 has 14 amino acids. Trimming shortened V by 4 bases and J by 0 bases, and 8 bases separated the two germline ends. Germline assignment: CDR1 SGHRS and CDR2 YFSETQ. The CDR3 loop reads CASSPDGSNQPQHF. In DNA form, the CDR3 reads TGCGCCAGCAGCCCCGACGGTAGCAATCAGCCCCAGCATTTT.

This chain joins TRBV6-5 and TRBJ1-4; D is possibly TRBD1 (5 bases). V gave up 8 bases and J gave up 6 bases, with 16 bases separating them. Germline CDR1 reads MNHEY; CDR2 reads SVGAGI. The CDR3 loop spans 14 amino acids. The CDR3 sequence: CASLPGTAHEKLFF. CDR3 bases: TGTGCCAGCCTCCCCGGGACGGCTCATGAAAAACTGTTTTTT.

The V and J genes are TRBV27 and TRBJ2-7; D perhaps matches TRBD1 (5 bases). The CDR3 runs to 14 residues. Germline V gene sequence: CDR1 MNHEY, CDR2 SMNVEV (reference sequence). V gave up 2 bases and J gave up 4 bases, with 12 bases separating them. This chain's CDR3 is CASSLRWGGYEQYF. The DNA of the CDR3 is TGTGCCAGCAGTTTAAGGTGGGGCGGATACGAGCAGTACTTC.

The J gene is TRBJ2-5, the V gene TRBV7-9, with D uncertain. Trimming shortened V by 4 bases and J by 4 bases, and 22 bases separated the two germline ends. The CDR3 extends over 17 amino acids. The germline CDR1 and CDR2 sequences are SEHNR and FQNEAQ (reference sequence). The CDR3 region is CASSSQRQPAPGETQYF. The CDR3 nucleotides are TGTGCCAGCAGCTCCCAACGCCAACCCGCCCCAGGAGAGACCCAGTACTTC.

The chain combines TRBV29-1 with TRBJ2-5; 8 positions agree with TRBD1. This CDR3 has 14 residues. The junction had 9 bases not matched to a gene; V was cut back by 4 bases and J by 5 bases. Looked up from germline, CDR1 is SQVTM and CDR2 is ANQGSEA. Written as DNA, the CDR3 is TGCAGCGTTGTCCCCAGGGGGCCCGGGGAGACCCAGTACTTC. Translation gives CSVVPRGPGETQYF.

This clone was recorded only once. The rearrangement joins TRBV4-3 to TRBJ2-6, with D unresolved. This CDR3 region has 13 residues. Germline V gene data show CDR1 as LGHNA and CDR2 as YSLEER. Deletions cut 8 bases from V and 1 base from J, with 6 bases between. The CDR3 loop reads CASRRSGANVLTF. The DNA of the CDR3 is TGCGCCAGCCGCAGATCTGGGGCCAACGTCCTGACTTTC.

The gene calls are TRBV7-9 and TRBJ2-3; the match to TRBD1 covers 7 bases. Germline CDR1 SEHNR, CDR2 FQNEAQ (reference sequence). Trimming took 3 bases from V and 1 from J; bases not matched to a gene: 1. This CDR3 spans 14 amino acids. The CDR3 here is CASSLQGGTDTQYF. The CDR3 bases are TGTGCCAGCAGCTTGCAGGGGGGCACAGATACGCAGTATTTT.

This clone was found once. The rearrangement uses TRBV29-1 and TRBJ1-2; 11 nucleotides match TRBD1. Unmatched junction bases numbered 3, after V lost 5 bases and J lost 4 bases. This CDR3 region has 13 residues. Per the germline V gene, CDR1 is SQVTM and CDR2 is ANQGSEA. In DNA form, the CDR3 reads TGCAGCGTTAGGACAGGGGGCAGCTATGGCTACACCTTC. This gives the protein CSVRTGGSYGYTF. Full variable domain (rest looked up from reference TRBV29-1 and TRBJ1-2): SAVISQKPSRDICQRGTSLTIQCQVDSQVTMMFWYRQQPGQSLTLIATANQGSEATYESGFVIDKFPISRPNLTFSTLTVSNMSPEDSSIYLCSVRTGGSYGYTFGSGTRLTVV.

V gene TRBV5-4 combines with J gene TRBJ2-1; TRBD2 matches 11 bases. Per the germline V gene, CDR1 is SGHNT and CDR2 is YYREEE (reference sequence). The junction had 17 bases not matched to a gene; V was cut back by 1 base and J by 8 bases. CDR3 length: 19 residues. CDR3 sequence: CASSLTSGSFGPSLDEQFF. In DNA, the CDR3 is TGTGCCAGCAGCTTGACTAGCGGGAGTTTCGGACCCAGTTTGGATGAGCAGTTCTTC. Complete variable domain (other parts from reference TRBV5-4 and TRBJ2-1): ETGVTQSPTHLIKTRGQQVTLRCSSQSGHNTVSWYQQALGQGPQFIFQYYREEENGRGNFPPRFSGLQFPNYSSELNVNALELDDSALYLCASSLTSGSFGPSLDEQFFGPGTRLTVL.

This chain's CDR3 is CATSRGGINSPLHF. The CDR3 DNA reads as TGTGCCACCAGCAGAGGAGGAATTAATTCACCCCTCCACTTT. J is TRBJ1-6 and V is TRBV15; the D is unclear. There are 14 residues in the CDR3. CDR1 is LNHNV and CDR2 is YYDKDF in the germline V gene (reference sequence). Trimming took off 1 base at V and 6 bases at J, with 7 bases between the two ends. The whole variable domain, filled in from reference TRBV15 and TRBJ1-6, reads DAMVIQNPRYQVTQFGKPVTLSCSQTLNHNVMYWYQQKSSQAPKLLFHYYDKDFNNEADTPDNFQSRRPNTSFCFLDIRSPGLGDTAMYLCATSRGGINSPLHFGNGTRLTVT.

The V gene is TRBV4-2, the J gene TRBJ2-3; D unclear. The CDR3 is 14 residues long. Germline values: CDR1 LGHNA, CDR2 YNFKEQ. Trimming cost V 1 base and J 0 bases, with 5 bases left between them. This chain's CDR3 is CASSQGGSTDTQYF. The CDR3 DNA follows: TGTGCCAGCAGCCAAGGGGGTAGCACAGATACGCAGTATTTT.

The chain combines TRBV19 with TRBJ1-1; TRBD1 is a possible D gene (6 bases). The CDR3 spans 15 residues. Germline lookup yields CDR1 LNHDA and CDR2 SQIVND (reference sequence). V was cut by 6 bases and J by 6 bases, with 20 bases left in between. CDR3 sequence reads: CASSSGASRGSEAFF. The CDR3 nucleotides read TGTGCCAGTAGCTCAGGGGCCTCCCGGGGGTCTGAAGCTTTCTTT.

The chain has TRBV7-3 and TRBJ2-2, with 8 bases matching TRBD1. Looked up from germline, CDR1 is SGHTA and CDR2 is FQGTGA. This CDR3 comprises 16 residues. V trimming: 2 bases; J trimming: 3 bases; junction bases outside the gene matches: 5. The CDR3 DNA follows: TGTGCCAGCAGCTTATCAGGGGGCTCTTACACCGGGGAGCTGTTTTTT. Residues: CASSLSGGSYTGELFF.

This clone was seen only once. The chain links TRBV20-1 to TRBJ2-7; the D gene is possibly TRBD2 (5 bases). The ends were cut back, 3 bases at V and 7 bases at J, with 10 bases in the middle. From germline, CDR1 is DFQATT and CDR2 SNEGSKA (reference sequence). This CDR3 contains 11 residues. CDR3 nucleotides: TGCAGTGCTAGTGGTCCGGGAGAGCAGTACTTC. Amino acids: CSASGPGEQYF.

V is TRBV6-5 and J is TRBJ2-2; 7 bases match TRBD2. The germline gives CDR1 MNHEY, CDR2 SVGAGI. The CDR3 has 14 amino acids. V trimming: 2 bases; J trimming: 8 bases; junction bases outside the gene matches: 5. CDR3: CASSYAGEWGELFF. The CDR3 DNA is TGTGCCAGCAGTTACGCGGGAGAGTGGGGGGAGCTGTTTTTT.

This sequence joins TRBV10-3 and TRBJ1-2; 8 nucleotides agree with TRBD1. CDR3 length: 15 amino acids. Germline CDR1 and CDR2: ENHRY and SYGVKD. Unmatched junction bases numbered 9, after V lost 2 bases and J lost 7 bases. CDR3 nucleotides: TGTGCCATCAGTGAGACCACAGGGGGAGTTAGTGGCTACACCTTC. This gives the protein CAISETTGGVSGYTF.

This chain links TRBV2 with TRBJ2-2; perhaps TRBD2 as D (5 bases). The CDR3 length is 15 residues. Germline-derived CDR1 and CDR2 are SNHLY and FYNNEI. The ends were cut back, 4 bases at V and 3 bases at J, with 12 bases in the middle. The CDR3 DNA is TGTGCCAGCAGTGCGGAAGGGCGGGACACCGGGGAGCTGTTTTTT. Translated: CASSAEGRDTGELFF.

The chain is built from TRBV5-4 and TRBJ1-6; no clear D. Germline V gene sequence: CDR1 SGHNT, CDR2 YYREEE (reference sequence). CDR3 length equals 13 residues. The germline V and J ends were trimmed by 0 bases and 14 bases, with 12 bases remaining between them. The chain's CDR3 is CASSLEGSSTLHF. CDR3 in DNA: TGTGCCAGCAGCTTGGAGGGCTCTAGCACCCTCCACTTT.

This clone was recorded only once. This rearrangement joins TRBV7-8 to TRBJ2-7; possibly TRBD2 for D (6 bases). V was trimmed by 5 bases and J by 2 bases, leaving 16 bases between them. Germline values: CDR1 SGHVS, CDR2 FQNEAQ. The CDR3 runs 15 residues. CDR3 nucleotides: TGTGCCAGCAGCCCCCGGGGACTTTCAACCTACGAGCAGTACTTC. It translates to CASSPRGLSTYEQYF.

The gene calls are TRBV5-1 and TRBJ2-1, with TRBD2 matching 11 bases. J lost 6 bases, V lost 4 bases, and 9 bases had no gene match. Germline CDR1 reads SGHRS; CDR2 reads YFSETQ. The CDR3 totals 16 residues. CDR3 coding DNA: TGCGCCAGCAGCGGATTAGCGGGGGGGCCGATCAATGAGCAGTTCTTC. Its protein is CASSGLAGGPINEQFF. Complete variable domain (other parts from reference TRBV5-1 and TRBJ2-1): KAGVTQTPRYLIKTRGQQVTLSCSPISGHRSVSWYQQTPGQGLQFLFEYFSETQRNKGNFPGRFSGRQFSNSRSEMNVSTLELGDSALYLCASSGLAGGPINEQFFGPGTRLTVL.